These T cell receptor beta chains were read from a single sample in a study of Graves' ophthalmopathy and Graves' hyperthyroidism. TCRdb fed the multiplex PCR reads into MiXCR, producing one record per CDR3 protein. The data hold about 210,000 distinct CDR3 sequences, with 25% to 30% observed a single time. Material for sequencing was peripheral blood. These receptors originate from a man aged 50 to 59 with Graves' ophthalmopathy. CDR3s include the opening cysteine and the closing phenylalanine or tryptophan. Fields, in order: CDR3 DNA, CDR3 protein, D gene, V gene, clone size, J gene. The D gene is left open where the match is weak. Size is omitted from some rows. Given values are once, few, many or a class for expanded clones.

TGTGCCAGCGCCCGGGACAGGGGTAACTATGGCTACACCTTC CASARDRGNYGYTF TRBD1 TRBV28 many TRBJ1-2
TGTGCCAGCAGCGATACAGGGATGGCCTATGGCTACACCTTC CASSDTGMAYGYTF NA TRBV28 many TRBJ1-2
TGCAGTGCTAGCGGGACTAGAGAGTACGAGCAGTACTTC CSASGTREYEQYF TRBD2 TRBV20-1 many TRBJ2-7
TGCGCCAGCAGCCAAGTTGAGAGAGACTACGAGCAGTACTTC CASSQVERDYEQYF NA TRBV4-3 many TRBJ2-7
TGTGCCAGCAGTGAACAGCAGGACTTGAACACTGAAGCTTTCTTT CASSEQQDLNTEAFF NA TRBV2 many TRBJ1-1
TGTGCCAGCAGTTCCAACCAGGGTGACATTCAGTACTTC CASSSNQGDIQYF NA TRBV28 many TRBJ2-4
TGCAGCGTGCTGGTCCTAGCACCCACCTATGGCTACACCTTC CSVLVLAPTYGYTF NA TRBV29-1 many TRBJ1-2
TGTGCCAGCAGCTTTTACGGGGGAGACTACGAGCAGTACTTC CASSFYGGDYEQYF NA TRBV7-2 many TRBJ2-7
TGTGCCAGCAGTGATGGGACAGGGGTCGAGACCCAGTACTTC CASSDGTGVETQYF TRBD1 TRBV6-1 NA TRBJ2-5
TGTGCCAGCAGTCGACTACAGGGGGGGAACACTGAAGCTTTCTTT CASSRLQGGNTEAFF TRBD1 TRBV12-3/TRBV12-4 many TRBJ1-1
TGCAGTGCTAGAGACCCTAGCGGGAGGACACCCTACGAGCAGTACTTC CSARDPSGRTPYEQYF TRBD2 TRBV20-1 many TRBJ2-7
TGTGCCAGCAGCTTAGGTCCCTCGCGGGAGACCCAGTACTTC CASSLGPSRETQYF NA TRBV7-2 NA TRBJ2-5
TGTGCCAGCAGCTTACCAGGGTCTGGATACGAGCAGTACTTC CASSLPGSGYEQYF NA TRBV11-2 many TRBJ2-7
TGTGCCAGCACAAAGGGGTCCTACGAGCAGTACTTC CASTKGSYEQYF NA TRBV6-2/TRBV6-3 NA TRBJ2-7
TGCAGCGTTGAAGATGAGGGGAGCCGCGCTTTCTTT CSVEDEGSRAFF NA TRBV29-1 many TRBJ1-1
TGTGCCAGCAGTTACCCACTTACCCAGATCCAAGAGACCCAGTACTTC CASSYPLTQIQETQYF NA TRBV6-2/TRBV6-3 many TRBJ2-5